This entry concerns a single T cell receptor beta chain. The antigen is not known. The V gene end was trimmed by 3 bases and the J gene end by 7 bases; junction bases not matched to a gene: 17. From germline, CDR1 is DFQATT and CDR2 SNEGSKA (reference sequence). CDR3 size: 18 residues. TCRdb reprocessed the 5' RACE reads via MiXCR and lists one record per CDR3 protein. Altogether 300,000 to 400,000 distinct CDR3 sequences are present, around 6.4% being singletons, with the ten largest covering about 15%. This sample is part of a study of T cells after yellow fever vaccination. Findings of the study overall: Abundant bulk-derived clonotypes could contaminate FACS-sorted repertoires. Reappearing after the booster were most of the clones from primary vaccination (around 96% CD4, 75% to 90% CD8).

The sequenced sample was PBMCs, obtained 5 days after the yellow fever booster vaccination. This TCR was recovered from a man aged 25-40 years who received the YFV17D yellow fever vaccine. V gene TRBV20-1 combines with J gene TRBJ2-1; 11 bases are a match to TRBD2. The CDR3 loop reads CSARSEVAGGPMFNEQFF. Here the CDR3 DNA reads TGCAGTGCTAGGTCAGAGGTAGCGGGAGGGCCTATGTTTAATGAGCAGTTCTTC.